This TCR beta chain was recorded in a study of blood T cell repertoires in COVID-19. Overall study context: Acute-phase and convalescent COVID-19 samples originated in the United States, Italy and Spain. Sample material is recorded as cDNA or gDNA derived from T cells, B-cell-depleted T cells, or PBMCs.

Under the authors' procedure: Estimation of nucleated cell counts relied on the amplification of reference gene primers. This table comes from immunoSEQ multiplex PCR, and its TCRdb copy is limited to in-frame clones, with some not included. V, J and clone size derive from that table, while D and trimming were established from the DNA sequence. Of around 150,000 clones listed, approximately 90% are singletons. The trim removed 4 bases at V and 0 bases at J, leaving 7 bases unmatched. The CDR3 is made up of 15 amino acids. Looked up from germline, CDR1 is SGDLS and CDR2 is YYNGEE. The V and J genes are TRBV9 and TRBJ2-7; 7 bases fit TRBD1. The receptor was derived from a man aged 18 to 35 with acute or convalescent COVID-19. Input material: peripheral blood. The DNA of the CDR3 is TGTGCCAGCAGCCTGGGACAGTCGAGCTCCTACGAGCAGTACTTC. It is translated as CASSLGQSSSYEQYF.